This is a list of T cell receptor beta chains from one sample in a study of T cells in Graves' hyperthyroidism and ophthalmopathy. Each CDR3 protein is one row after TCRdb ran MiXCR on the multiplex PCR reads. The sample includes fewer than 550,000 distinct CDR3 sequences, approximately 15% of them seen just once. The source material was blood. Receptor source: a woman in her late teens or twenties with Graves' hyperthyroidism. CDR3s include the opening cysteine and the closing phenylalanine or tryptophan. Each record gives: J gene, clone size, V gene, D gene, CDR3 DNA, CDR3 protein. A D gene is named only where the DNA matches it firmly. For some rows the clone size is stated as once, few or many, or as a class when expanded; others skip it.

j_gene: TRBJ1-1
abundance: many
v_gene: TRBV5-1
d_gene: .
CDR3nt: TGCGCCAGCAGCCAGTCCCCTAGGGGGGGCACTGAAGCTTTCTTT
CDR3aa: CASSQSPRGGTEAFF

j_gene: TRBJ1-2
abundance: .
v_gene: TRBV5-6
d_gene: .
CDR3nt: TGTGCCAGCAGGGACAGCACTTATAACTATGGCTACACCTTC
CDR3aa: CASRDSTYNYGYTF

j_gene: TRBJ2-7
abundance: many
v_gene: TRBV11-3
d_gene: TRBD1
CDR3nt: TGTGCCAGCAGCTCAGAGGGGGCCCACGAGCAGTACTTC
CDR3aa: CASSSEGAHEQYF

j_gene: TRBJ1-3
abundance: many
v_gene: TRBV11-2
d_gene: .
CDR3nt: TGTGCCAGCAGCTTAGATCCATCCGGAAACACCATATATTTT
CDR3aa: CASSLDPSGNTIYF

j_gene: TRBJ2-5
abundance: many
v_gene: TRBV7-2
d_gene: .
CDR3nt: TGTGCCAGCAGCCTGACGGTGGCTCAAGAGACCCAGTACTTC
CDR3aa: CASSLTVAQETQYF

j_gene: TRBJ1-4
abundance: .
v_gene: TRBV29-1
d_gene: TRBD1
CDR3nt: TGCAGCGTCGGGACAGGGGAAGAAAAACTGTTTTTT
CDR3aa: CSVGTGEEKLFF

j_gene: TRBJ2-1
abundance: many
v_gene: TRBV5-1
d_gene: TRBD2
CDR3nt: TGCGCCAGCAGCTTCTTAGCGGGGGCTCCTTACAATGAGCAGTTCTTC
CDR3aa: CASSFLAGAPYNEQFF

j_gene: TRBJ1-1
abundance: few
v_gene: TRBV5-1
d_gene: TRBD1
CDR3nt: TGCGCCAGCAGCCCTAAGGGGACAGGCGGGATGAACACTGAAGCTTTCTTT
CDR3aa: CASSPKGTGGMNTEAFF

j_gene: TRBJ1-6
abundance: few
v_gene: TRBV27
d_gene: .
CDR3nt: TGTGCCAGCAGTTTATTCGACAGGCTCTCCTATAATTCACCCCTCCACTTT
CDR3aa: CASSLFDRLSYNSPLHF

j_gene: TRBJ1-3
abundance: few
v_gene: TRBV20-1
d_gene: .
CDR3nt: TGCAGTGCTAGAGGGGCAGGGCGGGGAAACACCATATATTTT
CDR3aa: CSARGAGRGNTIYF

j_gene: TRBJ1-2
abundance: many
v_gene: TRBV12-3/TRBV12-4
d_gene: .
CDR3nt: TGTGCCAGCAGTTATTTGGCGTCTAACTATGGCTACACCTTC
CDR3aa: CASSYLASNYGYTF

j_gene: TRBJ2-5
abundance: many
v_gene: TRBV20-1
d_gene: .
CDR3nt: TGCAGTGCTAGCCTCGAGACAAGGTTGGAGACCCAGTACTTC
CDR3aa: CSASLETRLETQYF

j_gene: TRBJ1-6
abundance: .
v_gene: TRBV6-1
d_gene: .
CDR3nt: TGTGCCAGCCGACTGGACAGCTTCAATTCACCCCTCCACTTT
CDR3aa: CASRLDSFNSPLHF

j_gene: TRBJ2-3
abundance: many
v_gene: TRBV7-3
d_gene: .
CDR3nt: TGTGCCAGCAGCTTTGGTTTGGCTAGCGAGATCCCAGATACGCAGTATTTT
CDR3aa: CASSFGLASEIPDTQYF

j_gene: TRBJ2-4
abundance: many
v_gene: TRBV3-1
d_gene: .
CDR3nt: TGTGCCAGCAGCCAAGAAATTACAGGGGCCAAAAACATTCAGTACTTC
CDR3aa: CASSQEITGAKNIQYF

j_gene: TRBJ1-5
abundance: once
v_gene: TRBV19
d_gene: .
CDR3nt: TGTGCCAGTAGTATTCCAGGGCGGCAGCCCCAGCATTTT
CDR3aa: CASSIPGRQPQHF